The entry that follows covers one TCR beta chain sequence. The table lists this clonotype with a few counts. Its recognized antigen is unknown. It has no much larger one-base neighbor in the sample; base qualities were not kept. The library was generated by RT-PCR. Data came from an Illumina MiSeq. TCRdb redid the processing of the public reads, applying fastp at Q25 and MiXCR, and retained in-frame beta chains. A single entry per CDR3 protein holds the most common genes and DNA from its merged rows. Across this sample there are around 700,000 distinct CDR3 sequences, with 14% seen only once. The ten largest clones take up about 3.9% of the sample. CDR1 SGHTA and CDR2 FQGNSA were looked up in the germline V gene. Between the V and J ends, shortened by 0 bases and 2 bases respectively, the junction contains 11 bases. Reading from cysteine to phenylalanine, the CDR3 counts 15 amino acids. The retained sequence is limited to the CDR3, 45 bases, with the frame set at the first base.

This record comes from a study (dated by TCRdb to 2016 to 2018). The chain was built from TRBV7-2 and TRBJ2-7; the D gene is not confidently resolved. This sequence was found in a female donor in good health, serving as a healthy control. The sample was memory CD4+ T cells from blood. The DNA reads TGTGCCAGCAGCTTAGCACAGTCAAGGCCCTACGAGCAGTACTTC. This sequence encodes CASSLAQSRPYEQYF.